Listed below are T cell receptor beta chains from one sample, sequenced in a study of CD8+ T cells in alopecia areata. Some clones are missing from TCRdb's copy, which holds only in-frame ones; the method was immunoSEQ multiplex PCR. Of tens of thousands of clones in the sample, 29% are singletons; the top ten hold around 14%. The sequencing used CD8+ T cells sorted from blood, collected at week 4, from a patient treated with tofacitinib. These receptors all come from a human donor with alopecia areata. The conserved cysteine and the conserved F or W are not part of the CDR3 here. Fields, in order: V gene, CDR3 length, J gene, CDR3 protein.

TRBV29-1	9	TRBJ2-3	SVEETDTQY
TRBV15	15	TRBJ2-2	ATSARPPGQATGELF
TRBV7-9	10	TRBJ1-2	ASSLGVSGYT
TRBV29-1	16	TRBJ2-5	SVPEEREGPVPGETQY
TRBV27	13	TRBJ2-3	ASSPEISSTDTQY
TRBV14	12	TRBJ2-1	ASSHRVLYNEQF
TRBV19	11	TRBJ2-2	ASIERYTGELF
TRBV6-5	10	TRBJ2-1	ASSATWSEQF
TRBV29-1	13	TRBJ2-7	SVINRDTANYEQY
TRBV5-1	12	TRBJ2-7	ASSLSPNGVEQY
TRBV30	13	TRBJ2-3	AWSVGGSKSDTQY
TRBV7-2	11	TRBJ1-4	ATRARGNEKLF
TRBV29-1	10	TRBJ1-2	SVGGAVKGYT
TRBV30	12	TRBJ1-2	ASLSGGRNYGYT
TRBV4-1	13	TRBJ2-7	ASSQGTWGSYEQY
TRBV7-2	13	TRBJ1-3	ASSPHWTAGNTIY
TRBV29-1	9	TRBJ2-6	SVTSANVLT
TRBV19	11	TRBJ1-5	ASTGDSNQPQH
TRBV29-1	8	TRBJ2-3	SVHPDTQY
TRBV29-1	12	TRBJ2-1	SVGALNSYNEQF
TRBV25-1	13	TRBJ2-1	ASSVGTSGSDEQF
TRBV7-9	11	TRBJ2-4	ASSPDREVSQY
TRBV5-1	14	TRBJ2-7	ASSLESAGLSYEQY
TRBV30	11	TRBJ1-1	AWSGQPYTEAF